These 26 T cell receptor beta chains came from one sample sequenced in a study of Ad26.COV2.S vaccination and SARS-CoV-2 variants. The treatment: about 20 received Ad26.COV2.S at low or high dose, single or two shots; 5 received placebo; per-sample allocation not given. Sampling happened 63 days after the first vaccine or placebo injection. Using immunoSEQ multiplex PCR, the repertoire was profiled, and TCRdb retains in-frame clones only, with some absent. This sample has a few hundred thousand clones, with around nine tenths found just once. The starting material was peripheral blood, obtained in a trial of Ad26.COV2.S vaccine versus placebo. These receptors all stem from a person between 18 and 59 years old who received the Ad26.COV2.S COVID-19 vaccine or a placebo.

The gene calls are TRBV6-5 and TRBJ1-3, with D hard to call. CDR3 length equals 13 residues. V lost 8 bases and J lost 0, with 8 bases in between. Germline V gene lookup returns CDR1 MNHEY and CDR2 SVGAGI. The CDR3 here is CASRFASGNTIYF. Written as DNA, the CDR3 is TGTGCCAGCCGCTTCGCCTCTGGAAACACCATATATTTT.

The chain couples TRBV6-5 to TRBJ2-1; the D gene is possibly TRBD2 (7 bases). The CDR3 runs to 15 residues. Trimming removed 2 bases at V and 7 bases at J, with 15 bases between. Germline V gene sequence: CDR1 MNHEY, CDR2 SVGAGI. CDR3 protein: CASSYRGGGGNEQFF. CDR3 bases: TGTGCCAGCAGTTACCGTGGAGGGGGAGGGAATGAGCAGTTCTTC.

The V gene is TRBV12-3 or TRBV12-4, the J gene TRBJ2-3, with D perhaps TRBD1 (5 bases). Trimming removed 2 bases from V and 4 bases from J, with 7 bases in between. The CDR3 is 13 residues long. The CDR3 region has the DNA TGTGCCAGCAGTTTACAGGGCCCAGATACGCAGTATTTT. It codes for CASSLQGPDTQYF.

The chain has TRBV6-5 and TRBJ2-7; D is perhaps TRBD1 (6 bases). This CDR3 contains 14 residues. Deletions cut 2 bases from V and 6 bases from J, with 14 bases between. Looked up from germline, CDR1 is MNHEY and CDR2 is SVGAGI. In nucleotides, the CDR3 is TGTGCCAGCAGTTACACCCAGCAGGGGTCCGAGCAGTACTTC. Protein product: CASSYTQQGSEQYF.

The count of this clone is one. In DNA, the CDR3 is TGTGCCAGTAGTCCATTACGGGGGGTGGAAGCTTTCTTT. Protein product: CASSPLRGVEAFF. The rearrangement links TRBV19 to TRBJ1-1; D is possibly TRBD1 (5 bases). The CDR3 spans 13 residues. CDR1 is LNHDA and CDR2 is SQIVND in the germline V gene (reference sequence). V lost 5 bases and J 8 bases, leaving 15 bases between the germline ends.

This chain connects TRBV5-6 to TRBJ2-2, with D possibly TRBD1 on 6 matching bases. This CDR3 contains 14 residues. CDR1 and CDR2 from the germline V gene are SGHDT and YYEEEE. Trimming took off 4 bases at V and 4 bases at J, with 11 bases between the two ends. CDR3 amino acids: CASSLGHTTGELFF. The DNA of the CDR3 is TGTGCCAGCAGCCTGGGACATACCACCGGGGAGCTGTTTTTT. The variable domain in full, completed from reference TRBV5-6 and TRBJ2-2, reads DAGVTQSPTHLIKTRGQQVTLRCSPKSGHDTVSWYQQALGQGPQFIFQYYEEEERQRGNFPDRFSGHQFPNYSSELNVNALLLGDSALYLCASSLGHTTGELFFGEGSRLTVL.

This clone was detected a few times. The chain links TRBV6-5 to TRBJ1-3; 7 bases fit TRBD1. The length of the CDR3 is 15 residues. CDR1 and CDR2 from the germline V gene are MNHEY and SVGAGI. After removal of 7 bases from V and 8 bases from J, the junction contained 14 bases not matched to a gene. The CDR3 DNA reads as TGTGCCAGCACCTCAAGGAGACAGGGAAGGGACACCATATATTTT. It codes for CASTSRRQGRDTIYF.

The chain uses TRBV5-6 and TRBJ1-6, with D tentatively TRBD1 (6 bases). CDR1 and CDR2 from the germline V gene are SGHDT and YYEEEE. The CDR3 runs 14 residues. V shed 4 bases and J shed 9 bases, with 14 bases lying between them. In DNA form, the CDR3 reads TGTGCCAGCAGCGCAACAGGGAAGGGTTCACCCCTCCACTTT. Its translation is CASSATGKGSPLHF.

This chain joins TRBV15 and TRBJ2-7; 7 nucleotides line up with TRBD2. CDR3 size: 15 residues. Losses at the gene ends were 8 bases for V and 3 bases for J; bases not matched to a gene: 13. Germline CDR1 reads LNHNV; CDR2 reads YYDKDF (reference sequence). The CDR3 nucleotides are TGTGCCACCCGACACCGGGACTACCCGAACTACGAGCAGTACTTC. Translated: CATRHRDYPNYEQYF.

The chain employs TRBV3-1 (or the pseudogene TRBV3-2) and TRBJ2-1, with 11 bases matching TRBD1. The V gene's germline CDR1 is LGHDT and CDR2 YNNKEL (reference sequence). J was trimmed by 9 bases and V by 4 bases; bases with no gene match: 8. The length of the CDR3 is 15 residues. The CDR3, as DNA: TGTGCCAGCAGCCTCCGAGGTGGGACAGGGGGTGAGCAGTTCTTC. This sequence encodes CASSLRGGTGGEQFF.

CDR3 bases: TGTGCCAGCAGCTTGGGGTCAGGGGAGGGTCAGCCCCAGCATTTT. Protein: CASSLGSGEGQPQHF. This rearrangement joins TRBV5-5 to TRBJ1-5, with TRBD1 as a possible D gene (6 bases). This CDR3 comprises 15 residues. V lost 0 bases and J lost 6, with 13 bases in between. Germline V gene sequence: CDR1 SGHKS, CDR2 YYEKEE (reference sequence). The whole variable domain, filled in from reference TRBV5-5 and TRBJ1-5, reads DAGVTQSPTHLIKTRGQQVTLRCSPISGHKSVSWYQQVLGQGPQFIFQYYEKEERGRGNFPDRFSARQFPNYSSELNVNALLLGDSALYLCASSLGSGEGQPQHFGDGTRLSIL.

This chain joins TRBV19 and TRBJ1-4; D is ambiguous. In germline, CDR1 is LNHDA, CDR2 SQIVND (reference sequence). This CDR3 has 14 amino acids. The V gene lost 2 bases and the J gene lost 7 bases, with 11 bases spanning the gap. The CDR3 coding sequence is TGTGCCAGTAGTATAACATGGGCCATTGAAAAACTGTTTTTT. Its protein is CASSITWAIEKLFF.

The chain uses TRBV3-1 (or the pseudogene TRBV3-2) and TRBJ2-5, with a possible D match to TRBD2 (6 bases). Trimming left V 5 bases short and J 4 bases short, with 11 bases between. This CDR3 is 13 amino acids long. Germline CDR1 LGHDT, CDR2 YNNKEL (reference sequence). CDR3 nucleotide sequence: TGTGCCAGCAGCGAAACTAGCCCAGAGACCCAGTACTTC. It encodes CASSETSPETQYF.

V and J are TRBV28 and TRBJ2-1; possibly TRBD1 for D (5 bases). CDR3 length equals 13 residues. Between the trimmed V and J ends, which lost 11 bases and 0 bases, there was a span of 11 bases. Germline CDR1 reads MDHEN; CDR2 reads SYDVKM. The CDR3 DNA is TGTGCCGGGGCTGAGCGCTCCTACAATGAGCAGTTCTTC. It is translated as CAGAERSYNEQFF.

This sequence joins TRBV6-5 and TRBJ2-5, with D tentatively TRBD1 or TRBD2 (6 bases each). Germline values: CDR1 MNHEY, CDR2 SVGAGI. The CDR3 has 11 residues. The ends were cut back, 11 bases at V and 5 bases at J, with 12 bases in the middle. The CDR3: CAVGAGETQYF. CDR3 DNA: TGTGCCGTGGGGGCGGGGGAGACCCAGTACTTC.

V gene TRBV10-3 combines with J gene TRBJ2-5; 12 bases agree with TRBD2. This CDR3 spans 17 amino acids. V trimming: 2 bases; J trimming: 2 bases; junction bases outside the gene matches: 6. Per germline, CDR1 ENHRY and CDR2 SYGVKD. CDR3 nucleotide sequence: TGTGCCATCAGTGAGATACTAGCGGGAGGTGGGCAAGAGACCCAGTACTTC. This translates into CAISEILAGGGQETQYF.

The rearrangement links TRBV29-1 to TRBJ2-6; TRBD1 matches 10 bases. The germline gives CDR1 SQVTM, CDR2 ANQGSEA. Losses at the gene ends were 4 bases for V and 0 bases for J; bases not matched to a gene: 3. This CDR3 comprises 16 residues. The DNA of the CDR3 is TGCAGCGTTGGGGGACAGGGGTTCTCTGGGGCCAACGTCCTGACTTTC. Translated, it gives CSVGGQGFSGANVLTF.

The sample holds a few counts of this clone. J is TRBJ1-6 and V is TRBV18; no clear D gene. Germline assignment: CDR1 KGHSH and CDR2 LQKENI. Trimming took off 4 bases at V and 9 bases at J, with 13 bases between the two ends. CDR3 length: 14 amino acids. CDR3: CASSHGFTPSPLHF. Written as DNA, the CDR3 is TGTGCCAGCTCACATGGCTTCACCCCTTCACCCCTCCACTTT.

This clone has just a few counts. This chain joins TRBV28 and TRBJ1-6; D is possibly TRBD1 (6 bases). Germline loops: CDR1 MDHEN, CDR2 SYDVKM. Trimming shortened V by 6 bases and J by 10 bases, and 13 bases separated the two germline ends. There are 13 residues in the CDR3. The CDR3 bases are TGTGCCAGCAGACTCGGGGGCTGGTCACCCCTCCACTTT. It encodes CASRLGGWSPLHF.

The rearrangement links TRBV7-2 to TRBJ1-3; the D gene is possibly TRBD1 (6 bases). The ends were cut back, 6 bases at V and 2 bases at J, with 8 bases in the middle. The CDR3 consists of 13 residues. In germline, CDR1 is SGHTA, CDR2 FQGNSA. CDR3 region: CASSAGAGNTIYF. CDR3 nucleotides: TGTGCCAGCAGTGCAGGGGCTGGAAACACCATATATTTT.

V is TRBV28 and J is TRBJ2-7, with D hard to call. The V and J ends lost 6 bases and 0 bases respectively, with 6 bases between them. There are 12 residues in the CDR3. Germline V gene lookup returns CDR1 MDHEN and CDR2 SYDVKM. The DNA for the CDR3 is TGTGCCAGCAGCTCACCCTCCTACGAGCAGTACTTC. The encoded protein is CASSSPSYEQYF.

This chain joins TRBV7-9 and TRBJ2-3; unclear D gene. The CDR3 loop spans 13 amino acids. The V end lost 0 bases, the J end lost 4 bases, and 5 bases lay between the germline ends. Germline CDR1 SEHNR, CDR2 FQNEAQ (reference sequence). The CDR3 here is CASSLASSDTQYF. In nucleotides, the CDR3 is TGTGCCAGCAGCTTAGCGTCCTCAGATACGCAGTATTTT.

The chain combines TRBV11-1 with TRBJ2-1; D is unresolved. CDR3 length: 11 amino acids. CDR1 SGHAT and CDR2 FQDESV come from the germline V gene (reference sequence). V was shortened by 1 base and J by 8 bases, with 3 bases between the two germline ends. The CDR3 sequence: CASSLGYEQFF. CDR3 bases: TGTGCCAGCAGCTTAGGGTATGAGCAGTTCTTC.

This clone has just one count. The chain carries TRBV27 and TRBJ2-7; D is perhaps TRBD1 (6 bases). Trimming cost V 2 bases and J 6 bases, with 17 bases left between them. The germline V gene encodes CDR1 MNHEY and CDR2 SMNVEV (reference sequence). The CDR3 consists of 15 residues. The CDR3 loop reads CASSLTGIPLREQYF. The DNA of the CDR3 is TGTGCCAGCAGTTTAACAGGGATCCCCCTACGCGAGCAGTACTTC.

The J gene is TRBJ2-7, the V gene TRBV28, with 11 bases fitting TRBD2. Losses at the gene ends were 6 bases for V and 6 bases for J; bases not matched to a gene: 4. The CDR3 is 13 amino acids. From germline, CDR1 is MDHEN and CDR2 SYDVKM. CDR3 amino acids: CASRTSGSGEQYF. The CDR3, as DNA: TGTGCCAGCAGAACTAGCGGGAGCGGCGAGCAGTACTTC.

This rearrangement joins TRBV28 to TRBJ2-7; D remains ambiguous. CDR3 length: 13 residues. Germline loops: CDR1 MDHEN, CDR2 SYDVKM. V was clipped by 5 bases and J by 2 bases, with 10 bases between them. The chain's CDR3 is CASSPPPTYEQYF. The CDR3 coding sequence is TGTGCCAGCAGTCCCCCACCAACCTACGAGCAGTACTTC. Full variable domain (rest looked up from reference TRBV28 and TRBJ2-7): DVKVTQSSRYLVKRTGEKVFLECVQDMDHENMFWYRQDPGLGLRLIYFSYDVKMKEKGDIPEGYSVSREKKERFSLILESASTNQTSMYLCASSPPPTYEQYFGPGTRLTVT.